The 20 T cell receptor beta chains below come from one sample, sequenced in a study of blood T cell repertoires in COVID-19. Only in-frame clones appear in the TCRdb table, and some are missing; sequencing was by immunoSEQ multiplex PCR. The sample lists about 270,000 clones, approximately 77% seen once, with 3.1% in the top ten. The sequenced sample consisted of peripheral blood. The receptors were gathered from a woman aged 18-29 years with acute or convalescent COVID-19.

The CDR3 here is CASSGYRGMNTEAFF. The CDR3 DNA sequence: TGTGCCAGCAGCGGATACAGGGGAATGAACACTGAAGCTTTCTTT. V is TRBV9 and J is TRBJ1-1; 7 positions match TRBD1. The V segment lost 3 bases and the J segment 0 bases; nucleotides outside the gene matches: 5. The CDR3 runs 15 residues. Per the germline V gene, CDR1 is SGDLS and CDR2 is YYNGEE.

The J gene is TRBJ2-7, the V gene TRBV30, with 11 nucleotides matching TRBD1. The CDR3 sequence is 13 residues long. The germline V gene encodes CDR1 GTSNPN and CDR2 SVGIG (reference sequence). The junction had 5 bases not matched to a gene; V was cut back by 4 bases and J by 6 bases. In nucleotides, the CDR3 is TGTGCCTGGACGGACAGGGGGCATGGCGAGCAGTACTTC. This translates into CAWTDRGHGEQYF. Combining the CDR3 with reference TRBV30 and TRBJ2-7 gives the whole variable domain SQTIHQWPATLVQPVGSPLSLECTVEGTSNPNLYWYRQAAGRGLQLLFYSVGIGQISSEVPQNLSASRPQDRQFILSSKKLLLSDSGFYLCAWTDRGHGEQYFGPGTRLTVT.

The V and J genes are TRBV27 and TRBJ2-7, with 8 bases lining up with TRBD1. From germline, CDR1 is MNHEY and CDR2 SMNVEV (reference sequence). The junction had 13 bases not matched to a gene; V was cut back by 5 bases and J by 7 bases. The CDR3 sequence is 15 residues long. The CDR3 DNA is TGTGCCAGCAGTCCATTGACAGACAGGGGTGAGGAGCAGTACTTC. It yields the protein CASSPLTDRGEEQYF.

The chain is built from TRBV19 and TRBJ2-3, with 9 positions matching TRBD1. Germline CDR1 and CDR2: LNHDA and SQIVND (reference sequence). Trimming at V came to 4 bases and at J to 4 bases, leaving 12 bases not matched to a gene. The CDR3 is 17 residues long. DNA of the CDR3: TGTGCCAGTAGTAGCCGGATCCGGGACAGGGATTCAGATACGCAGTATTTT. As protein: CASSSRIRDRDSDTQYF.

The CDR3 here is CASNRESGGETQYF. The DNA of the CDR3 is TGCGCCAGCAACCGGGAGAGTGGGGGGGAGACCCAGTACTTC. V and J are TRBV5-1 and TRBJ2-5; D possibly corresponds to TRBD2 (6 bases). Trimming cost V 6 bases and J 5 bases, with 17 bases left between them. This CDR3 spans 14 amino acids. Germline V gene sequence: CDR1 SGHRS, CDR2 YFSETQ.

This clone appeared once. The J gene is TRBJ2-1, the V gene TRBV9; 7 bases line up with TRBD2. V was pared by 0 bases and J by 9 bases, with 9 bases of the junction left unmatched. This CDR3 is built from 15 residues. Germline V gene sequence: CDR1 SGDLS, CDR2 YYNGEE. The CDR3: CASSVVERDVGEQFF. The CDR3 nucleotides are TGTGCCAGCAGCGTAGTAGAGCGGGACGTTGGTGAGCAGTTCTTC.

The chain uses TRBV5-1 and TRBJ1-6; TRBD1 matches at 9 bases. Germline CDR1 SGHRS, CDR2 YFSETQ. The CDR3 has 17 residues. After removal of 7 bases from V and 7 bases from J, the junction contained 15 bases not matched to a gene. The CDR3: CASRRGTGSLQNSPLHF. As DNA, the CDR3 is TGCGCCAGCCGGAGGGGGACAGGGTCTTTGCAAAATTCACCCCTCCACTTT.

This chain joins TRBV7-2 and TRBJ2-1; 9 bases line up with TRBD2. Germline values: CDR1 SGHTA, CDR2 FQGNSA. The trim removed 5 bases at V and 0 bases at J, leaving 5 bases unmatched. The CDR3 loop spans 16 amino acids. The CDR3 loop reads CASSETSGTSYNEQFF. As DNA, the CDR3 is TGTGCCAGCAGCGAGACTAGCGGAACCTCCTACAATGAGCAGTTCTTC.

This chain connects TRBV7-3 to TRBJ2-2; TRBD1 might be the D (6 bases). The CDR3 contains 16 residues. V lost 2 bases to trimming and J lost 0 bases, with 10 bases between them. Looked up from germline, CDR1 is SGHTA and CDR2 is FQGTGA. The CDR3 loop is CASSLYPGANTGELFF. The DNA for the CDR3 is TGTGCCAGCAGCTTATATCCAGGGGCGAACACCGGGGAGCTGTTTTTT.

The V and J genes are TRBV7-9 and TRBJ2-2, with D possibly being TRBD2 (5 bases). The germline V and J ends were trimmed by 5 bases and 5 bases, with 18 bases remaining between them. The CDR3 extends over 16 amino acids. CDR1 is SEHNR, CDR2 FQNEAQ, per germline (reference sequence). CDR3 nucleotide sequence: TGTGCCAGCAGCCCCCTAGGAGGACGATCAACCGGGGAGCTGTTTTTT. As protein: CASSPLGGRSTGELFF.

The V call is TRBV27, the J call TRBJ1-2; 10 bases line up with TRBD1. The CDR3 is 15 residues long. Per the germline V gene, CDR1 is MNHEY and CDR2 is SMNVEV (reference sequence). With V trimmed by 7 bases and J by 0 bases, 5 bases remained unmatched. The CDR3 region has the DNA TGTGCCAGCATGGGACAGGGGTCGGCTAACTATGGCTACACCTTC. Amino acid sequence: CASMGQGSANYGYTF.

This chain joins TRBV2 and TRBJ1-3; D is unclear. The CDR3 spans 13 residues. V was cut by 8 bases and J by 2 bases, with 10 bases left in between. Germline lookup yields CDR1 SNHLY and CDR2 FYNNEI. CDR3 protein: CASEQRTGNTIYF. The DNA for the CDR3 is TGTGCCAGCGAACAGCGGACTGGAAACACCATATATTTT. Combining the CDR3 with reference TRBV2 and TRBJ1-3 gives the whole variable domain EPEVTQTPSHQVTQMGQEVILRCVPISNHLYFYWYRQILGQKVEFLVSFYNNEISEKSEIFDDQFSVERPDGSNFTLKIRSTKLEDSAMYFCASEQRTGNTIYFGEGSWLTVV.

The chain couples TRBV2 to TRBJ1-5; no clear D gene. The V end was cut by 10 bases, the J end by 0 bases, with 13 bases between. The CDR3 runs to 14 residues. Per germline, CDR1 SNHLY and CDR2 FYNNEI. The CDR3 protein is CATQQTASNQPQHF. The CDR3 nucleotides are TGTGCCACCCAACAAACAGCTAGCAATCAGCCCCAGCATTTT. The entire variable domain, with the rest obtained from reference TRBV2 and TRBJ1-5, is as follows: EPEVTQTPSHQVTQMGQEVILRCVPISNHLYFYWYRQILGQKVEFLVSFYNNEISEKSEIFDDQFSVERPDGSNFTLKIRSTKLEDSAMYFCATQQTASNQPQHFGDGTRLSIL.

The rearrangement joins TRBV9 to TRBJ2-1; TRBD2 matches 13 bases. This CDR3 comprises 15 residues. After removal of 0 bases from V and 6 bases from J, the junction contained 0 bases not matched to a gene. Germline CDR1 reads SGDLS; CDR2 reads YYNGEE. CDR3 DNA sequence: TGTGCCAGCAGCGTAGGACTAGCGGGAGGCAATGAGCAGTTCTTC. Its protein is CASSVGLAGGNEQFF. The entire variable domain, with the rest obtained from reference TRBV9 and TRBJ2-1, is as follows: DSGVTQTPKHLITATGQRVTLRCSPRSGDLSVYWYQQSLDQGLQFLIQYYNGEERAKGNILERFSAQQFPDLHSELNLSSLELGDSALYFCASSVGLAGGNEQFFGPGTRLTVL.

This clone was detected only once. J is TRBJ2-1 and V is TRBV14; 10 bases line up with TRBD2. The germline V gene encodes CDR1 SGHDN and CDR2 FVKESK. The CDR3 extends over 17 amino acids. J lost 2 bases, V lost 5 bases, and 9 bases had no gene match. DNA of the CDR3: TGTGCCAGCAGCGGTCTAGCGGGAGCGACGCCCTACAATGAGCAGTTCTTC. Encoded protein: CASSGLAGATPYNEQFF.

The V gene is TRBV12-5, the J gene TRBJ1-2; 9 positions agree with TRBD1. CDR3 size: 15 residues. Germline CDR1 and CDR2: LGHNT and FRNRAP. With 5 bases clipped from V and 4 bases from J, the junction kept 8 bases outside the gene matches. The CDR3 sequence is CASGAGQGRSYGYTF. DNA of the CDR3: TGTGCTAGTGGTGCCGGACAGGGGAGAAGCTATGGCTACACCTTC. Combining the CDR3 with reference TRBV12-5 and TRBJ1-2 gives the whole variable domain DARVTQTPRHKVTEMGQEVTMRCQPILGHNTVFWYRQTMMQGLELLAYFRNRAPLDDSGMPKDRFSAEMPDATLATLKIQPSEPRDSAVYFCASGAGQGRSYGYTFGSGTRLTVV.

The chain recombines TRBV5-6 with TRBJ1-3; D is uncertain. With 0 bases removed from V and 0 bases from J, the gap between germline ends came to 7 bases. This CDR3 is 15 amino acids long. Germline lookup yields CDR1 SGHDT and CDR2 YYEEEE. The CDR3 loop reads CASSLVASSGNTIYF. The DNA for the CDR3 is TGTGCCAGCAGCTTGGTGGCTAGCTCTGGAAACACCATATATTTT.

This clone is classed as large. The chain has TRBV28 and TRBJ2-3, with 10 bases aligning to TRBD1. V was pared by 6 bases and J by 2 bases, with 8 bases of the junction left unmatched. The V gene's germline CDR1 is MDHEN and CDR2 SYDVKM. There are 16 residues in the CDR3. The CDR3 coding sequence is TGTGCCAGCAGGGAGCGGGGACAGGGGCACACAGATACGCAGTATTTT. Translation gives CASRERGQGHTDTQYF.

The chain employs TRBV27 and TRBJ2-7, with 16 bases matching TRBD2. The ends lost 5 bases at V and 4 bases at J; junction bases unmatched: 5. The germline V gene has CDR1 MNHEY and CDR2 SMNVEV (reference sequence). The CDR3 has 16 amino acids. This chain's CDR3 is CASSQGLAGGPYEQYF. The CDR3 bases are TGTGCCAGCAGTCAGGGACTAGCGGGAGGGCCGTACGAGCAGTACTTC.

The rearrangement links TRBV28 to TRBJ1-6, with D uncertain. Germline V gives CDR1 MDHEN, CDR2 SYDVKM. V was trimmed by 3 bases and J by 5 bases, leaving 8 bases between them. The CDR3 consists of 14 residues. CDR3: CASSFGHNNSPLHF. The CDR3 bases are TGTGCCAGCAGTTTTGGGCACAATAATTCACCCCTCCACTTT.